This section outlines one TCR beta chain sequence together with its context. CDR3 length equals 13 residues. Germline V CDR1 and CDR2: GTSNPN, SVGIG (reference sequence). Trimming left V 3 bases short and J 8 bases short, with 13 bases between. Per the authors' pipeline: Estimated nucleated cell counts came from reference gene primer amplification. Libraries were prepared by immunoSEQ multiplex PCR; TCRdb keeps only in-frame clonotypes and omits some of them. V, J and clone size were drawn from that table, and D and trimming were deduced from the DNA. The repertoire holds 250,000 to 300,000 clones, with roughly 85% as singletons. The record originates from a study of blood T cell repertoires in COVID-19. The overall study: Material from acute and convalescent COVID-19 was sourced from the United States, Italy and Spain.

Material for sequencing was peripheral blood. This rearrangement joins TRBV30 to TRBJ2-2; a possible D gene is TRBD2 (6 bases). The sequence was obtained from a man aged 45-60 years with active or convalescent COVID-19. As DNA, the CDR3 is TGTGCCTGGAGAGCGGGTAGTGTAGGGGAGCTGTTTTTT. Protein sequence: CAWRAGSVGELFF.